These 14 T cell receptor beta chains originate from one sample sequenced in a study of shared clonotypes between healthy human individuals. Data came from immunoSEQ multiplex PCR; TCRdb stores just in-frame clones and leaves some out. The profile shows a few hundred thousand clones, roughly 85% of them singletons. The specimen sequenced was PBMCs. The origin of the receptors is a woman in her forties in good health. Some clones in this sample may be carry-over from other donors' samples.

In this sample, this clone turned up a few times. This CDR3 reads CASSFGPASLHTGELFF. CDR3 nucleotide sequence: TGTGCCAGCAGCTTCGGCCCCGCCAGCCTTCACACCGGGGAGCTGTTTTTT. The J gene is TRBJ2-2, the V gene TRBV7-3; D uncertain. V lost 3 bases and J 3 bases, leaving 17 bases between the germline ends. CDR3 length equals 17 residues. CDR1 and CDR2 (germline): SGHTA, FQGTGA.

V is TRBV18 and J is TRBJ2-2; D tentatively reads TRBD1 or TRBD2 (5 bases each). This CDR3 spans 16 amino acids. V gave up 3 bases and J gave up 3 bases, with 14 bases separating them. Germline CDR1 KGHSH, CDR2 LQKENI. CDR3 in amino acids: CASSPGTRGDTGELFF. In nucleotides, the CDR3 is TGTGCCAGCTCACCTGGGACGAGGGGTGACACCGGGGAGCTGTTTTTT.

In the case of this clone: This may come from a read error, since a much larger clone is one base off. This chain joins TRBV27 and TRBJ2-7, with 7 bases matching TRBD1. With 6 bases clipped from V and 1 base from J, the junction kept 9 bases outside the gene matches. This CDR3 region has 15 residues. Germline values: CDR1 MNHEY, CDR2 SMNVEV (reference sequence). The CDR3 DNA is TGTGCCAGCAGCCAGGGGACAGTCTTTTCCTACGAGCAGTACTTC. Translation: CASSQGTVFSYEQYF.

This chain joins TRBV5-1 and TRBJ1-2, with D unresolved. The CDR3 sequence is 15 residues long. With 0 bases removed from V and 0 bases from J, the gap between germline ends came to 9 bases. CDR1 and CDR2 (germline): SGHRS, YFSETQ. The DNA of the CDR3 is TGCGCCAGCAGCTTGGCGGCCAGTTCTAACTATGGCTACACCTTC. This sequence encodes CASSLAASSNYGYTF.

This chain joins TRBV27 and TRBJ2-3; a weak D match, TRBD1 (5 bases). Germline V lookup: CDR1 MNHEY, CDR2 SMNVEV (reference sequence). The CDR3 is 13 amino acids. Trimming took off 2 bases at V and 4 bases at J, with 7 bases between the two ends. The DNA of the CDR3 is TGTGCCAGCAGTTTAATGGGGCCAGATACGCAGTATTTT. Protein: CASSLMGPDTQYF.

The V call is TRBV29-1, the J call TRBJ2-7; 8 bases match TRBD1. The CDR3 loop spans 14 amino acids. CDR1 is SQVTM, CDR2 ANQGSEA, per germline. Trimming at V came to 4 bases and at J to 2 bases, leaving 7 bases not matched to a gene. The CDR3 DNA reads TGCAGCGTTGGAACCGGGACAGGACCCTACGAGCAGTACTTC. As protein: CSVGTGTGPYEQYF.

The chain links TRBV5-8 to TRBJ1-5, with 10 nucleotides matching TRBD1. This CDR3 contains 16 residues. Germline V gives CDR1 SGHTS, CDR2 YDEGEE. The V and J ends lost 3 bases and 3 bases, in that order; junction bases with no gene match: 6. CDR3 bases: TGTGCCAGCAGCTCCCGGACAGGGGGTGCCAATCAGCCCCAGCATTTT. Protein: CASSSRTGGANQPQHF.

This clone was recorded once. The J gene is TRBJ2-6, the V gene TRBV7-9; D unresolved. V was trimmed by 1 base and J by 2 bases, leaving 6 bases between them. Germline V gives CDR1 SEHNR, CDR2 FQNEAQ (reference sequence). The CDR3 length is 15 residues. The CDR3 sequence is CASSLDIAGANVLTF. DNA for the CDR3: TGTGCCAGCAGCTTAGATATAGCTGGGGCCAACGTCCTGACTTTC.

V and J are TRBV10-2 and TRBJ1-2, with a weak D call TRBD1 (6 bases). The V and J ends lost 4 bases and 5 bases respectively, with 11 bases between them. This CDR3 is 13 amino acids long. From germline, CDR1 is WSHSY and CDR2 SAAADI. The CDR3 sequence: CASSGQTGYGYTF. For the CDR3, the DNA is TGCGCCAGCAGTGGGCAAACAGGGTATGGCTACACCTTC.

The J gene is TRBJ1-1, the V gene TRBV6-5; a weak D match, TRBD1 (6 bases). Trimming cost V 7 bases and J 0 bases, with 12 bases left between them. The germline V gene encodes CDR1 MNHEY and CDR2 SVGAGI. The CDR3 runs to 14 residues. CDR3 sequence reads: CASTRDTLNTEAFF. The CDR3 DNA reads TGTGCCAGCACTAGGGACACCTTGAACACTGAAGCTTTCTTT.

The J gene is TRBJ2-1, the V gene TRBV29-1; D not resolved. The V end lost 2 bases, the J end lost 5 bases, and 16 bases lay between the germline ends. This CDR3 contains 15 residues. The V gene's germline CDR1 is SQVTM and CDR2 ANQGSEA. The CDR3 is CSVELNRHANNEQFF. CDR3 sequence (DNA): TGCAGCGTTGAATTAAATCGTCACGCGAACAATGAGCAGTTCTTC.

As to this clone: Relative to the germline gene, one junction end is altered; a read error may explain this. The J gene is TRBJ2-2, the V gene TRBV2; D uncertain. Per the germline V gene, CDR1 is SNHLY and CDR2 is FYNNEI. The CDR3 loop spans 14 amino acids. CDR3 sequence (DNA): TGTGCCAGCCGTGATTTAGCGAACACCGGGGAGCTGTTTTTT. Encoded protein: CASRDLANTGELFF.

J is TRBJ2-1 and V is TRBV4-3; perhaps TRBD2 as D (6 bases). Trimming took 6 bases from V and 4 from J, leaving 13 bases between them. The CDR3 totals 14 residues. Germline lookup yields CDR1 LGHNA and CDR2 YSLEER. The CDR3: CASRLDGGYNEQFF. The CDR3 DNA is TGCGCCAGCAGGCTCGACGGAGGGTACAATGAGCAGTTCTTC.

This clone has only one observation. The CDR3 is CAWSMLAGVYEQYF. The CDR3 coding sequence is TGTGCCTGGAGTATGCTAGCGGGAGTATACGAGCAGTACTTC. The rearrangement uses TRBV30 and TRBJ2-7, with TRBD2 identical over 10 bases. CDR1 and CDR2 (germline): GTSNPN, SVGIG (reference sequence). Losses at the gene ends were 2 bases for V and 4 bases for J; bases not matched to a gene: 5. The CDR3 runs 14 residues.